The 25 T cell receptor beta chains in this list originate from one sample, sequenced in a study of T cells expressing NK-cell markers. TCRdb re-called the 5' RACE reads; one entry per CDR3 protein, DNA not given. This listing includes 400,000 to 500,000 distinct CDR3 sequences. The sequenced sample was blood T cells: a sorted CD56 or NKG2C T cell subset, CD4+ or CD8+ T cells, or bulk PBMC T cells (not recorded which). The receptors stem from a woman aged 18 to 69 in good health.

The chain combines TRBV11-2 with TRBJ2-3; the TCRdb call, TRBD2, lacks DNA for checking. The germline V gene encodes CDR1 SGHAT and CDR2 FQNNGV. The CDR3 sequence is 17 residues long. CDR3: CASSFSRLAAHTDTQYF.

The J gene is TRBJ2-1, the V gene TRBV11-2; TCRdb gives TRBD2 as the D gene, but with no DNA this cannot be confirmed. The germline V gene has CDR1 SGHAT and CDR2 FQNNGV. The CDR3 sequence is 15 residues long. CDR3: CASSFVSGSYNEQFF.

The CDR3 reads CASRDPSGKSYEQYF. V and J are TRBV28 and TRBJ2-7; TCRdb returns TRBD2, unconfirmable since there is no DNA. CDR1 is MDHEN, CDR2 SYDVKM, per germline. The CDR3 has 15 residues. Full variable domain (missing parts from reference TRBV28 and TRBJ2-7): DVKVTQSSRYLVKRTGEKVFLECVQDMDHENMFWYRQDPGLGLRLIYFSYDVKMKEKGDIPEGYSVSREKKERFSLILESASTNQTSMYLCASRDPSGKSYEQYFGPGTRLTVT.

This CDR3 reads CATSRDRGKPMNTEAFF. This chain uses TRBV15 with TRBJ1-1; TCRdb selects TRBD1, and the lack of DNA leaves this call unchecked. The length of the CDR3 is 17 residues. The V gene's germline CDR1 is LNHNV and CDR2 YYDKDF (reference sequence). Complete variable domain (other parts from reference TRBV15 and TRBJ1-1): DAMVIQNPRYQVTQFGKPVTLSCSQTLNHNVMYWYQQKSSQAPKLLFHYYDKDFNNEADTPDNFQSRRPNTSFCFLDIRSPGLGDTAMYLCATSRDRGKPMNTEAFFGQGTRLTVV.

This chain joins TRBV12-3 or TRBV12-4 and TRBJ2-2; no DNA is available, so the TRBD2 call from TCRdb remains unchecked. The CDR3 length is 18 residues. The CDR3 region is CASSSPLGAGGNTGELFF.

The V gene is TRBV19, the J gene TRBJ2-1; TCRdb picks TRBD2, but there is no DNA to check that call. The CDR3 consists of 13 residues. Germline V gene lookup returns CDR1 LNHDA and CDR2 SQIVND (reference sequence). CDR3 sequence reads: CASSIVLAGEQFF.

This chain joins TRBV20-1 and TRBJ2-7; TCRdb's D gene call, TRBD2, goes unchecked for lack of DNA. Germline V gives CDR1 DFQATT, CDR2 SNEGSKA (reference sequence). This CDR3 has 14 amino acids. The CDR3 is CSAEGGLAGGEQYF.

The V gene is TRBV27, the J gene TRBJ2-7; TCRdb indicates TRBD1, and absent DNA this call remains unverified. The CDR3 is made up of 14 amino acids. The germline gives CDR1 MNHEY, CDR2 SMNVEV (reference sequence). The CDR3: CASSPGTATYEQYF.

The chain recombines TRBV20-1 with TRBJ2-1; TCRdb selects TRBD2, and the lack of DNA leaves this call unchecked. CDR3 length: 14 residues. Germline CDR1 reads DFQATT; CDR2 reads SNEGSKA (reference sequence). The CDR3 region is CSAQPGLMGHEQFF.

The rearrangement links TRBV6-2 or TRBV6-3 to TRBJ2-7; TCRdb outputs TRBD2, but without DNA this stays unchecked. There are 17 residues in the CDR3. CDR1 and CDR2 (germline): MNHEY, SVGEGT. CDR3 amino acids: CASSYRMAGGNDYEQYF.

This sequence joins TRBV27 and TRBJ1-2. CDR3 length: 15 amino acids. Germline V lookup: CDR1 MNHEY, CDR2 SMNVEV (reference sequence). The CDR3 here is CASSSSVGVGYGYTF.

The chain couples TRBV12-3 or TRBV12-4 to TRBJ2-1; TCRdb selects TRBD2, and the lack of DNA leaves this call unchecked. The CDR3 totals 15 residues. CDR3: CASSPTTRLGNEQFF.

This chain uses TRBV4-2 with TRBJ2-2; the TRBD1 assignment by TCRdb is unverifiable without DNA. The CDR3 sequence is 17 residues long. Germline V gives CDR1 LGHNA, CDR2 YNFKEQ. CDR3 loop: CASSQGGQGSPTGELFF.

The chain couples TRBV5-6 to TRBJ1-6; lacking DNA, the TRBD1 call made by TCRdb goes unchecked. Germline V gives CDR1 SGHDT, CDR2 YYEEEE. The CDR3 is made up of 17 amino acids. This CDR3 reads CASSLVRDRGYNSPLHF.

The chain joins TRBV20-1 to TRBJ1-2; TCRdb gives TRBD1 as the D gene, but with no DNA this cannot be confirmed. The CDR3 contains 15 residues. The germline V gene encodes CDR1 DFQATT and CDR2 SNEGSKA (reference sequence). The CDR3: CSARGGTGGRYGYTF.

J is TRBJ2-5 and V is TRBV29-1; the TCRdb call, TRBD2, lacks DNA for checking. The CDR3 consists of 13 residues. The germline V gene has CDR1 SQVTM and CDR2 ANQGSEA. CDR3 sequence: CSVEAASGGSQYF.

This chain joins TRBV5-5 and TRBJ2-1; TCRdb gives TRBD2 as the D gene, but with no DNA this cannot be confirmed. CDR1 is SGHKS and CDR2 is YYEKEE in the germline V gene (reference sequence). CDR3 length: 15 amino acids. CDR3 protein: CASSLQAGAYNEQFF.

The CDR3 sequence: CASSSAVGGELFF. V and J are TRBV9 and TRBJ2-2. The CDR3 runs to 13 residues. Germline CDR1 and CDR2: SGDLS and YYNGEE.

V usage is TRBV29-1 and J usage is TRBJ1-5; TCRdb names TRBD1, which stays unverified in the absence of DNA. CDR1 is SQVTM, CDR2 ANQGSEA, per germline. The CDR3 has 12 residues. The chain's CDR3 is CSVGQGGQPQHF.

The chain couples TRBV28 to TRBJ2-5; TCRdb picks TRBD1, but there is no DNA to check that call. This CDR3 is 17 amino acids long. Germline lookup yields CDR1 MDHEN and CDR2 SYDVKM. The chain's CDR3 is CASSPSLGAMGQETQYF. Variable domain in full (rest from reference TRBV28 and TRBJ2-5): DVKVTQSSRYLVKRTGEKVFLECVQDMDHENMFWYRQDPGLGLRLIYFSYDVKMKEKGDIPEGYSVSREKKERFSLILESASTNQTSMYLCASSPSLGAMGQETQYFGPGTRLLVL.

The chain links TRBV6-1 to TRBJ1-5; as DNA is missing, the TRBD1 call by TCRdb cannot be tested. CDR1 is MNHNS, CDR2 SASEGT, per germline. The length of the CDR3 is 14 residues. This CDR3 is CASSTLGVGQPQHF.

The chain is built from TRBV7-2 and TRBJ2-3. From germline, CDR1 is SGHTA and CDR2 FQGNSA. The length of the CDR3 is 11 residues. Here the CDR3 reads CAGLTGNTQYF.

This CDR3 reads CASSPDITEEEKLFF. The genes are TRBV5-1 and TRBJ1-4. Looked up from germline, CDR1 is SGHRS and CDR2 is YFSETQ. There are 15 residues in the CDR3.

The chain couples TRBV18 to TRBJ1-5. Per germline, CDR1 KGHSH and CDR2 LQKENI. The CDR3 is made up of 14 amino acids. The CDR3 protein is CASSRTDSNQPQHF. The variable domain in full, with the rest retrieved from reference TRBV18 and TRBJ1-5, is NAGVMQNPRHLVRRRGQEARLRCSPMKGHSHVYWYRQLPEEGLKFMVYLQKENIIDESGMPKERFSAEFPKEGPSILRIQQVVRGDSAAYFCASSRTDSNQPQHFGDGTRLSIL.

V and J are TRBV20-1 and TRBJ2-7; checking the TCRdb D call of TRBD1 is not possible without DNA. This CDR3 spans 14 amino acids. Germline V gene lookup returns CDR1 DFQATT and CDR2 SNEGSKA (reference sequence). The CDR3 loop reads CSASGRAPLYEQYF.